This TCR beta chain emerged from a study of blood T cell repertoires in COVID-19. For the study at large: Samples representing acute and convalescent COVID-19 were sourced from the United States, Italy and Spain. T cells, B-cell-depleted T cells, or PBMCs provided the cDNA or gDNA that served as material.

In the authors' methods: It was from reference gene primer amplification that nucleated cell counts were estimated. Sequencing was performed with immunoSEQ multiplex PCR; in TCRdb, only in-frame clones are kept and a portion is missing. From that table come the V and J calls and clone size; the DNA was used to work out D and trimming. In the table there are 35,000 to 50,000 clones, around 83% of which are singletons. The CDR3 contains 19 residues. The V segment lost 0 bases and the J segment 4 bases; nucleotides outside the gene matches: 12. Looked up from germline, CDR1 is GTSNPN and CDR2 is SVGIG (reference sequence).

The sample taken for sequencing was peripheral blood. This receptor was identified in a human donor with acute or convalescent COVID-19. The donor label of this sample is uncertain. V and J are TRBV30 and TRBJ2-1; 13 nucleotides align to TRBD2. CDR3 in amino acids: CAWSVWVTSGGASYNEQFF. The CDR3, as DNA: TGTGCCTGGAGTGTATGGGTCACTAGCGGGGGGGCCTCATACAATGAGCAGTTCTTC.